This section outlines one T cell receptor beta chain sequence together with its context. The source of the sample is a study of blood T cell repertoires in COVID-19. Looking at the study overall: In each case, the material was cDNA or gDNA derived from T cells, B-cell-depleted T cells, or PBMCs.

V was pared by 0 bases and J by 0 bases, with 4 bases between. The CDR3 length is 14 residues. In germline, CDR1 is SGHRS, CDR2 YFSETQ. Clones were sequenced by immunoSEQ multiplex PCR, and TCRdb holds only the in-frame ones, with some missing. Among tens of thousands of clones listed, around nine tenths were seen once. The sequenced material came from peripheral blood. The chain is built from TRBV5-1 and TRBJ1-3; D gene ambiguous. The origin of this receptor is a woman between 55 and 75 years old with COVID-19, enrolled during active disease. The CDR3 loop reads CASSLESSGNTIYF. CDR3 sequence (DNA): TGCGCCAGCAGCTTGGAGAGCTCTGGAAACACCATATATTTT.